This TCR beta chain stems from a study of read filtering for tumor transcriptome and immune sequencing. The V gene lost 8 bases and the J gene lost 3 bases, with 14 bases spanning the gap. This CDR3 spans 14 amino acids. CDR1 and CDR2 from the germline V gene are MDHEN and SYDVKM. The library was built from 400 ng RNA with molecular barcoded adaptors for alpha/delta and beta/gamma chains. TCRdb reprocessed the reads with MiXCR, giving one entry per CDR3 protein. This table has about 15,000 distinct CDR3 sequences, 20% appearing once. Ten or more counts support this clonotype. The TCR originated in a donor aged 40 or older with multiple myeloma. V is TRBV28 and J is TRBJ1-5, with a tentative D call TRBD1 (5 bases). Specimen: a population of CD138-negative cells sorted from bone marrow. This CDR3 reads CASVSQVINQPQHF. The CDR3 region has the DNA TGTGCCAGCGTTTCACAGGTGATCAATCAGCCCCAGCATTTT. The whole variable domain, filled in from reference TRBV28 and TRBJ1-5, reads DVKVTQSSRYLVKRTGEKVFLECVQDMDHENMFWYRQDPGLGLRLIYFSYDVKMKEKGDIPEGYSVSREKKERFSLILESASTNQTSMYLCASVSQVINQPQHFGDGTRLSIL.